The rows below give T cell receptor beta chains drawn from one sample of a study of vaccination effects on CD4 cells after COVID-19. Their recognized antigens are unknown. Clones were sequenced by immunoSEQ multiplex PCR, and TCRdb holds only the in-frame ones, with some missing. The sample shows roughly 30,000 clones, roughly 80% of them seen only once. Sequences were derived from CD4+ T cells from PBMCs cultured without peptide, sampled after COVID-19 vaccination. The source of these receptors is a human donor who had a prior SARS-CoV-2 infection. CDR3s include the opening cysteine and the closing phenylalanine or tryptophan. A D gene is named only where the DNA matches it firmly. Clone size appears in some rows only: once, few, many, or a class for an expanded clone.

>TRBJ1-2|NA|NA|TRBV27
CASSLVLGDGYTF
TGTGCCAGCAGTTTAGTCTTAGGTGATGGCTACACCTTC
>TRBJ1-2|NA|TRBD1|TRBV5-6
CASSLVGWGTGYGYTF
TGTGCCAGCAGCTTGGTGGGATGGGGGACAGGTTATGGCTACACCTTC
>TRBJ2-1|NA|NA|TRBV2
CASSQGLYDEQFF
TGTGCCAGCAGCCAGGGGTTGTATGATGAGCAGTTCTTC
>TRBJ2-4|NA|NA|TRBV20-1
CSASSWTDDRLAKNIQYF
TGCAGTGCTAGTTCATGGACGGACGATCGGCTAGCCAAAAACATTCAGTACTTC
>TRBJ1-2|NA|NA|TRBV7-9
CASSFAANYGYTF
TGTGCCAGCAGCTTTGCAGCTAACTATGGCTACACCTTC
>TRBJ2-3|NA|TRBD2|TRBV5-4
CASSTGLAGGTDTQYF
TGTGCCAGCAGCACGGGACTAGCGGGGGGCACAGATACGCAGTATTTT
>TRBJ2-7|NA|NA|TRBV2
CASRATVGRGAYEQYF
TGTGCCAGCAGGGCCACCGTGGGGCGGGGAGCCTACGAGCAGTACTTC
>TRBJ2-1|NA|NA|TRBV3-1/TRBV3-2
CASSPSYAATYNEQFF
TGTGCCAGCAGCCCGTCCTACGCGGCAACTTACAATGAGCAGTTCTTC
>TRBJ2-7|NA|TRBD1|TRBV4-3
CASSQDRQGTGQYF
TGCGCCAGCAGCCAAGATAGGCAGGGGACAGGGCAGTACTTC
>TRBJ1-5|NA|NA|TRBV10-3
CAISESGEMERDQPQHF
TGTGCCATCAGTGAGAGTGGGGAAATGGAGAGGGATCAGCCCCAGCATTTT
>TRBJ1-3|NA|NA|TRBV5-5
CASSWRLGAGNTIYF
TGTGCCAGCAGCTGGCGACTGGGTGCAGGAAACACCATATATTTT
>TRBJ1-1|NA|NA|TRBV7-9
CASSFDPNTEAFF
TGTGCCAGCAGCTTCGACCCGAACACTGAAGCTTTCTTT
>TRBJ2-3|once|NA|TRBV15
CATSTDGSNTQYF
TGTGCCACCAGCACCGACGGAAGTAATACGCAGTATTTT
>TRBJ1-5|NA|NA|TRBV30
CAWSVPNSNQPQHF
TGTGCCTGGAGTGTGCCCAATAGCAATCAGCCCCAGCATTTT
>TRBJ2-7|NA|NA|TRBV18
CASSRNFGGAEEQYF
TGTGCCAGCTCACGAAATTTTGGGGGAGCCGAAGAGCAGTACTTC
>TRBJ2-7|NA|TRBD2|TRBV19
CASSITLAGRNEQYF
TGTGCCAGTAGTATAACACTAGCGGGGAGAAACGAGCAGTACTTC
>TRBJ2-5|NA|TRBD2|TRBV5-4
CASSLWGIGRGARETQYF
TGTGCCAGCAGCTTGTGGGGCATTGGGCGGGGGGCACGGGAGACCCAGTACTTC
>TRBJ2-2|NA|NA|TRBV12-3/TRBV12-4
CASSLQNTGELFF
TGTGCCAGCAGTTTACAGAACACCGGGGAGCTGTTTTTT
>TRBJ2-7|NA|NA|TRBV6-6
CASSGRAGYEQYF
TGTGCCAGCTCGGGCAGGGCGGGATACGAGCAGTACTTC
>TRBJ2-2|NA|NA|TRBV5-4
CASSLGGTGELFF
TGTGCCAGCAGCTTGGGCGGCACCGGGGAGCTGTTTTTT
>TRBJ2-3|once|TRBD1|TRBV12-5
CASGLGGSDTQYF
TGTGCTAGTGGTCTAGGGGGCTCAGATACGCAGTATTTT
>TRBJ1-2|NA|NA|TRBV7-8
CASSLGQYYGYTF
TGTGCCAGCAGCTTAGGACAGTACTATGGCTACACCTTC
>TRBJ2-7|NA|NA|TRBV5-1
CARVRGGVGYF
TGCGCCAGAGTTAGGGGGGGTGTGGGGTACTTC
>TRBJ1-2|NA|NA|TRBV16
CASSALEAANYGYTF
TGTGCCAGCAGCGCGCTCGAAGCAGCTAACTATGGCTACACCTTC
>TRBJ2-5|once|TRBD2|TRBV24-1
CATSFAGEGETQYF
TGTGCCACCAGTTTCGCGGGAGAAGGAGAGACCCAGTACTTC
>TRBJ1-2|NA|NA|TRBV6-5
CASRADDNYGYTF
TGTGCCAGCAGGGCCGACGACAACTATGGCTACACCTTC
>TRBJ2-7|NA|TRBD2|TRBV18
CASSTIAGGPHEQYF
TGTGCCAGCTCAACCATAGCGGGAGGGCCCCACGAGCAGTACTTC
>TRBJ2-3|NA|TRBD2|TRBV9
CASSLTSGGAVGDTQYF
TGTGCCAGCAGCCTCACTAGCGGGGGGGCTGTCGGCGATACGCAGTATTTT
>TRBJ2-1|NA|TRBD2|TRBV7-3
CASSRWGGTSYNEQFF
TGTGCCAGCAGCCGCTGGGGGGGGACCTCCTACAATGAGCAGTTCTTC
>TRBJ1-1|few|TRBD1|TRBV12-5
CASGLVLGQGAGDTEAFF
TGTGCTAGTGGTTTGGTTTTGGGTCAGGGGGCGGGAGACACTGAAGCTTTCTTT
>TRBJ1-6|NA|TRBD1|TRBV6-5
CASSRDRRSPLHF
TGTGCCAGCAGTAGGGACAGGCGCTCACCCCTCCACTTT
>TRBJ1-1|NA|NA|TRBV15
CATSWWAPAGAEAFF
TGTGCCACCAGCTGGTGGGCCCCTGCCGGGGCTGAAGCTTTCTTT
>TRBJ1-1|NA|TRBD1|TRBV9
CASSVGQGDTEAFF
TGTGCCAGCAGCGTAGGGCAGGGGGACACTGAAGCTTTCTTT
>TRBJ2-4|NA|NA|TRBV12-3/TRBV12-4
CASRRTPKNIQYF
TGTGCCAGCAGGAGGACTCCCAAAAACATTCAGTACTTC
>TRBJ1-6|NA|NA|TRBV30
CAWRDSARGFRPPLHF
TGTGCCTGGAGGGACAGCGCGCGGGGGTTTCGGCCACCCCTCCACTTT
>TRBJ2-3|NA|NA|TRBV7-2
CASSPAPAGSITSTDTQYF
TGTGCCAGCAGCCCAGCCCCGGCAGGATCCATTACTAGCACAGATACGCAGTATTTT
>TRBJ2-1|NA|NA|TRBV19
CASTLRGRGDSNEQFF
TGTGCCAGTACATTGAGGGGGAGGGGGGACTCCAATGAGCAGTTCTTC
>TRBJ1-5|few|TRBD1|TRBV6-2/TRBV6-3
CASSFGTGISNQPQHF
TGTGCCAGCAGTTTTGGGACAGGGATTAGCAATCAGCCCCAGCATTTT
>TRBJ1-2|NA|TRBD1|TRBV9
CASSVGRGGLYGYTF
TGTGCCAGCAGCGTAGGTCGAGGGGGCCTCTATGGCTACACCTTC
>TRBJ2-3|NA|NA|TRBV7-2
CASSRVLSERAQYF
TGTGCCAGCAGCCGCGTTCTGTCGGAAAGAGCGCAGTATTTT
>TRBJ1-6|NA|NA|TRBV10-1
CASSQKLDFYNSPLHF
TGCGCCAGCAGTCAAAAATTGGATTTCTATAATTCACCCCTCCACTTT
>TRBJ1-1|NA|NA|TRBV19
CASSIGATGRGTEAFF
TGTGCCAGTAGTATAGGGGCCACAGGGCGCGGCACTGAAGCTTTCTTT
>TRBJ1-2|NA|NA|TRBV5-1
CASSLQGRWGYTF
TGCGCCAGCAGCTTACAGGGACGTTGGGGCTACACCTTC
>TRBJ2-5|NA|TRBD2|TRBV4-1
CASSRLLPGLAAQETQYF
TGCGCCAGCAGCCGCCTACTACCGGGACTAGCGGCTCAAGAGACCCAGTACTTC
>TRBJ1-4|NA|TRBD1|TRBV6-6
CASSRDSSNEKLFF
TGTGCCAGCAGTCGGGACAGCAGTAATGAAAAACTGTTTTTT
>TRBJ2-3|NA|TRBD1|TRBV7-2
CASSLVGTGASTDTQYF
TGTGCCAGCAGCTTGGTGGGGACAGGGGCTAGCACAGATACGCAGTATTTT
>TRBJ1-1|NA|NA|TRBV5-3
CARSLVRRLMNTEAFF
TGTGCCAGAAGCTTGGTCAGGCGGTTGATGAACACTGAAGCTTTCTTT
>TRBJ2-3|NA|NA|TRBV11-2
CASSFPPGHNTDTQYF
TGTGCCAGCAGCTTCCCCCCGGGACACAACACAGATACGCAGTATTTT
>TRBJ2-2|once|TRBD2|TRBV4-1
CASSQDGLAGGPSGELFF
TGCGCCAGCAGCCAAGACGGACTAGCGGGGGGGCCCAGCGGGGAGCTGTTTTTT
>TRBJ2-1|few|NA|TRBV4-2
CASSQDPISSYNEQFF
TGTGCCAGCAGCCAAGATCCTATCAGCTCCTACAATGAGCAGTTCTTC
>TRBJ2-2|once|NA|TRBV5-1
CASSLVFSGELFF
TGCGCCAGCAGCTTGGTATTTTCCGGGGAGCTGTTTTTT
>TRBJ2-1|NA|NA|TRBV6-5
CASSYGSSYNEQFF
TGTGCCAGCAGTTACGGTAGCTCCTACAATGAGCAGTTCTTC
>TRBJ2-6|NA|NA|TRBV6-1
CASSDAGTSGANVLTF
TGTGCCAGCAGTGACGCAGGCACCTCTGGGGCCAACGTCCTGACTTTC
>TRBJ1-1|NA|NA|TRBV6-6
CASSYSGADTEAFF
TGTGCCAGCAGTTACTCGGGGGCGGATACTGAAGCTTTCTTT
>TRBJ2-5|NA|NA|TRBV6-5
CATSTGWGETQYF
TGTGCCACTTCGACAGGATGGGGGGAGACCCAGTACTTC
>TRBJ2-2|NA|TRBD2|TRBV5-6
CASSSTSGRITGELFF
TGTGCCAGCAGCTCTACTAGCGGGAGGATCACCGGGGAGCTGTTTTTT
>TRBJ1-4|NA|TRBD1|TRBV19
CASSIRNRGNEKLFF
TGTGCCAGTAGTATACGGAACAGGGGAAATGAAAAACTGTTTTTT